Sequencing of this T cell receptor (beta chain) was carried out in a study of blood T cell repertoires in COVID-19. About the study: Sample material is recorded as cDNA or gDNA derived from T cells, B-cell-depleted T cells, or PBMCs.

Assay: immunoSEQ multiplex PCR; the TCRdb copy retains only in-frame clones and omits some. The table records 120,000 to 150,000 clones, roughly 80% of them present only once. Living in about two dozen US areas, the participants were between roughly 18 and 90 years of age. The sample comprised PBMCs or T cells enriched from blood (not recorded which). The receptor was derived from a woman aged 40 to 50 who had recovered from COVID-19.

CDR3 sequence: CAIRREKNIQYF. In nucleotides, the CDR3 is TGTGCCATACGCAGGGAAAAAAACATTCAGTACTTC. V gene TRBV2 combines with J gene TRBJ2-4, with D perhaps TRBD1 (5 bases). V lost 10 bases and J lost 4, with 11 bases in between. Germline values: CDR1 SNHLY, CDR2 FYNNEI. The CDR3 has 12 amino acids.